Given below is one T cell receptor (beta chain) in context. The data are from a study of T cell changes during pregnancy in multiple sclerosis. The method was immunoSEQ multiplex PCR; TCRdb's version includes in-frame clones alone and lacks a portion of them. The sample includes fewer than 75,000 clones, 75% to 95% of them seen just once. The CDR3 extends over 17 amino acids. Deletions cut 0 bases from V and 4 bases from J, with 17 bases between. Germline CDR1 LGHNT, CDR2 FRNRAP. The receptor's source is a female donor in good health, enrolled as a control in a pregnancy study. Material: peripheral blood, obtained after pregnancy. This chain uses TRBV12-5 with TRBJ2-3; the D is unclear. DNA for the CDR3: TGTGCTAGTGGTTTGGTACTGCCGCATTACACAGCAGATACGCAGTATTTT. Its translation is CASGLVLPHYTADTQYF.